The present T cell receptor beta chain was sequenced within a study of breast tumors, draining lymph nodes, adjacent tissues. Concerning this clonotype: Its antigen is unidentified.

One entry per CDR3 protein, called by TCRdb with MiXCR from the multiplex PCR reads. Among around 150,000 distinct CDR3 sequences, about 20% were seen once, and the ten largest hold about 2.4%. Samples came from axillary lymph nodes draining the breast cancer. CDR3 length: 11 amino acids. From germline, CDR1 is LNHDA and CDR2 SQIVND (reference sequence). Trimming cost V 8 bases and J 0 bases, with 4 bases left between them. General study points: Tumor T cell lymph node origin was a supported hypothesis, not proven.

Sequences were obtained from axillary lymph node tissue. The clonotype originates from a female donor with breast cancer. Some clones in this sample may be carry-over from other donors' samples. This rearrangement joins TRBV19 to TRBJ2-5; D unclear. The CDR3 nucleotides read TGTGCCAGTGGAAACCAAGAGACCCAGTACTTC. It encodes CASGNQETQYF. The full variable domain, rest sourced from reference TRBV19 and TRBJ2-5, is DGGITQSPKYLFRKEGQNVTLSCEQNLNHDAMYWYRQDPGQGLRLIYYSQIVNDFQKGDIAEGYSVSREKKESFPLTVTSAQKNPTAFYLCASGNQETQYFGPGTRLLVL.